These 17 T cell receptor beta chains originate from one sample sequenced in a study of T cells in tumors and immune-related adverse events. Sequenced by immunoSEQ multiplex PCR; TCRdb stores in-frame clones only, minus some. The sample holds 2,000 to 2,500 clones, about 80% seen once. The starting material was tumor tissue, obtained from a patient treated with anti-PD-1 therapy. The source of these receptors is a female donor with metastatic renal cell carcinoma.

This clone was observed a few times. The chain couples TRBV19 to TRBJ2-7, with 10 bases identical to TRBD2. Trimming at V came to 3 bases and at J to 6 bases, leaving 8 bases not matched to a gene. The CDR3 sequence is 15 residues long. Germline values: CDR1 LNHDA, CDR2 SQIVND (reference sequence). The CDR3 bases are TGTGCCAGTAGTATCCCGGGACTAGCGATCCGCGAGCAGTACTTC. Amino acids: CASSIPGLAIREQYF.

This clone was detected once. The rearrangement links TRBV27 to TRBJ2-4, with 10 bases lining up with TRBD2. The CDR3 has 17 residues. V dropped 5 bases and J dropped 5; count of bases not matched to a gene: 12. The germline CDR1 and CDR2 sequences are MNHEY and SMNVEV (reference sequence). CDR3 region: CASSPRGSGRAENIQYF. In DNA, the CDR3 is TGTGCCAGCAGTCCCCGGGGGAGCGGGAGGGCCGAAAACATTCAGTACTTC.

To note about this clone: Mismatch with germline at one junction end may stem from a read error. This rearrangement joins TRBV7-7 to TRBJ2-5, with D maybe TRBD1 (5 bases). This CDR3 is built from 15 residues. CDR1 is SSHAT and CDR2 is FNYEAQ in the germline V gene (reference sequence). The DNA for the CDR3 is TGTGCTAGCAGCCAAACGACAGAGCCAAAAGAGACCCAGTACTTC. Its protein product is CASSQTTEPKETQYF.

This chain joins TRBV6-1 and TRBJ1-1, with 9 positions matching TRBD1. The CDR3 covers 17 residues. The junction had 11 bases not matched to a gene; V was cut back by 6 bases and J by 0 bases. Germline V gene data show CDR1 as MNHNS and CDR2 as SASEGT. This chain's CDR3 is CASRETGTGPLNTEAFF. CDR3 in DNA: TGTGCCAGCAGAGAAACCGGGACAGGGCCTTTGAACACTGAAGCTTTCTTT.

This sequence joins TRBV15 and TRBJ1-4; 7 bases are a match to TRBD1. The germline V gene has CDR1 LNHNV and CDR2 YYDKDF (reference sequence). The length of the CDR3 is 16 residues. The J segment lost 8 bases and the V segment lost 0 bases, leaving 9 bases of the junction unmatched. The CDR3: CATSRDRGGSYEKLFF. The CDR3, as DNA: TGTGCCACCAGCAGAGATAGAGGGGGCTCATACGAAAAACTGTTTTTT.

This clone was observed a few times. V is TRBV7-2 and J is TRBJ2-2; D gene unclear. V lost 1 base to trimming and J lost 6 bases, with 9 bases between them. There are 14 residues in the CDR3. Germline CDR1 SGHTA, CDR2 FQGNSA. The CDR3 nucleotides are TGTGCCAGCAGCTTAGTACTTGCCCCCGGGGAGCTGTTTTTT. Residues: CASSLVLAPGELFF.

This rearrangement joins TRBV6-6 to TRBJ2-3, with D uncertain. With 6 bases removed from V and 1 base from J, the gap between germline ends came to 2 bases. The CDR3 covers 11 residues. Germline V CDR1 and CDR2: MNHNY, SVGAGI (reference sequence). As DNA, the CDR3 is TGTGCCAGCAGGGGCACAGATACGCAGTATTTT. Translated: CASRGTDTQYF.

DNA for the CDR3: TGTGCCAGCAGCCCCCTGCCCGGGGAGCTGTTTTTT. This translates into CASSPLPGELFF. The J gene is TRBJ2-2, the V gene TRBV11-2; D gene ambiguous. Germline V gene data show CDR1 as SGHAT and CDR2 as FQNNGV. This CDR3 has 12 amino acids. Trimming shortened V by 5 bases and J by 6 bases, and 7 bases separated the two germline ends.

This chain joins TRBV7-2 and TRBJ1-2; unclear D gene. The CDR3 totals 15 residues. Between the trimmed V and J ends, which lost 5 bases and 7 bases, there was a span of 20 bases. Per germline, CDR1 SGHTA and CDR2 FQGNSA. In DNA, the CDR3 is TGTGCCAGCAGCCTCATCATGACAACTACCACTGGCTACACCTTC. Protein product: CASSLIMTTTTGYTF.

The CDR3 is CASSFKVRGGSQETQYF. The CDR3 DNA follows: TGTGCCAGCAGCTTTAAGGTTCGCGGGGGGTCCCAAGAGACCCAGTACTTC. The V call is TRBV7-9, the J call TRBJ2-5; 8 nucleotides agree with TRBD2. The CDR3 has 17 residues. The V gene end was trimmed by 3 bases and the J gene end by 1 base; junction bases not matched to a gene: 10. Per germline, CDR1 SEHNR and CDR2 FQNEAQ (reference sequence). Full variable domain (rest looked up from reference TRBV7-9 and TRBJ2-5): DTGVSQNPRHKITKRGQNVTFRCDPISEHNRLYWYRQTLGQGPEFLTYFQNEAQLEKSRLLSDRFSAERPKGSFSTLEIQRTEQGDSAMYLCASSFKVRGGSQETQYFGPGTRLLVL.

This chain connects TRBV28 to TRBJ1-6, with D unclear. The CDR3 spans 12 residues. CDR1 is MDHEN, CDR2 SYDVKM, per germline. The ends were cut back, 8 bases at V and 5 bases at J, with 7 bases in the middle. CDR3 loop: CASGWDNSPLHF. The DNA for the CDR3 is TGTGCCAGCGGCTGGGATAATTCACCCCTCCACTTT.

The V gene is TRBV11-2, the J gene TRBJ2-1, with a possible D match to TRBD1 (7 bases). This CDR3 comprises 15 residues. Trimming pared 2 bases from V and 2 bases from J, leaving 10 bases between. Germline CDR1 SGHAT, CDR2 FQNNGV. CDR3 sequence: CASSLSGGTYNEQFF. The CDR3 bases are TGTGCCAGCAGCTTATCAGGGGGGACCTACAATGAGCAGTTCTTC.

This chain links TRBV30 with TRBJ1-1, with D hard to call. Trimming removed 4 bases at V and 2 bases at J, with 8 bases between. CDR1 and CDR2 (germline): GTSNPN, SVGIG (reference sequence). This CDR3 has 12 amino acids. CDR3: CAWTGINTEAFF. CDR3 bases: TGTGCCTGGACTGGAATAAACACTGAAGCTTTCTTT.

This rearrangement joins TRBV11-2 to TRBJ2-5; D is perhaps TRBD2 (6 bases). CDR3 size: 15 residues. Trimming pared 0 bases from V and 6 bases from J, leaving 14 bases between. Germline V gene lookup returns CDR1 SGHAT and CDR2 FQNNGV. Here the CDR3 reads CASSLDAGPHQTQYF. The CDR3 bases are TGTGCCAGCAGCTTAGACGCGGGGCCTCACCAGACCCAGTACTTC.

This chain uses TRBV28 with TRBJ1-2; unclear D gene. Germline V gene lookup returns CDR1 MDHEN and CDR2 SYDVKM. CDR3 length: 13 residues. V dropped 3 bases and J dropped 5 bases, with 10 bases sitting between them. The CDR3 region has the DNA TGTGCCAGCAGTTTGGCAAGTACTTATGGCTACACCTTC. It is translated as CASSLASTYGYTF.

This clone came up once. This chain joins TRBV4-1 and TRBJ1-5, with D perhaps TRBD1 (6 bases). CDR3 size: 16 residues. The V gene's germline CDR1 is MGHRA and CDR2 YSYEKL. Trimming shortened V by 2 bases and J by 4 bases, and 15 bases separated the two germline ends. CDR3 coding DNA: TGCGCCAGCAGCCAATCAACAGGGCTAAGGAATCAGCCCCAGCATTTT. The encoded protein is CASSQSTGLRNQPQHF.

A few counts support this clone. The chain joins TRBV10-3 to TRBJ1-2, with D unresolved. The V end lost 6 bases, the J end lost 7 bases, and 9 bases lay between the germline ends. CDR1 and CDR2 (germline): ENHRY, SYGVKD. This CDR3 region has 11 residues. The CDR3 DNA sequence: TGTGCCATCAGCCCCCGGTTTGGCTACACCTTC. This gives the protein CAISPRFGYTF.